This TCR beta chain stems from a study of radiation and T cells in renal cell carcinoma. This clone was detected once. The antigen is not known. Study-wide results and limits: No pretreatment tumor biopsies were available for baseline clonotypes.

The germline V and J ends were trimmed by 4 bases and 3 bases, with 7 bases remaining between them. Germline CDR1 is SGHRS and CDR2 is YFSETQ. The CDR3 contains 13 residues. Sequenced by immunoSEQ multiplex PCR; TCRdb stores in-frame clones only, minus some. The data show some 97,000 clones, with about 79% seen just once and approximately 7.3% held by the top ten. Time point of the sample: blood 4 weeks post-SBRT, at nephrectomy. Treatment defined: 15 Gy SBRT to primary tumor, nephrectomy 4 weeks later. Blood was sampled at baseline, 2 weeks and 4 weeks after SBRT. This renal cell carcinoma was of the clear cell type.

Sequenced material: blood, taken from a patient whose treatment included radiotherapy and nephrectomy. This clonotype was sampled from a man in his 60s with renal cell carcinoma. V and J are TRBV5-1 and TRBJ2-2; D possibly corresponds to TRBD2 (6 bases). The CDR3 loop reads CASSRLDTGELFF. As DNA, the CDR3 is TGCGCCAGCAGCCGACTAGACACCGGGGAGCTGTTTTTT.